Below, 30 T cell receptor beta chains from the same sample are listed, as sequenced in a study of early T cells in non-severe SARS-CoV-2 infection. TCRdb reprocessed the 5' RACE reads via MiXCR and lists one record per CDR3 protein. This table has some 61,000 distinct CDR3 sequences, roughly 9% appearing once. Source material: whole blood. The receptor set was obtained from an adult who was a healthcare worker with PCR-confirmed SARS-CoV-2 infection or an uninfected control (not recorded which).

CDR3 region: CASSQTGGSNQPQHF. The CDR3 DNA reads TGCGCCAGCAGCCAGACAGGCGGGAGCAATCAGCCCCAGCATTTT. This chain links TRBV5-1 with TRBJ1-5; TRBD1 might be the D (6 bases). Germline V CDR1 and CDR2: SGHRS, YFSETQ. There are 15 residues in the CDR3. The V end lost 4 bases, the J end lost 1 base, and 12 bases lay between the germline ends.

The gene calls are TRBV20-1 and TRBJ2-5; D is undetermined. This CDR3 spans 12 amino acids. The germline CDR1 and CDR2 sequences are DFQATT and SNEGSKA (reference sequence). Trimming took 0 bases from V and 5 from J, leaving 7 bases between them. CDR3 DNA sequence: TGCAGTGCTAGAGATGGTTTGGAGACCCAGTACTTC. Translated: CSARDGLETQYF.

This clonotype was detected many times. The rearrangement uses TRBV12-3 or TRBV12-4 and TRBJ2-6; TRBD1 matches 7 bases. With 5 bases clipped from V and 2 bases from J, the junction kept 3 bases outside the gene matches. This CDR3 is built from 15 residues. The chain's CDR3 is CASSRQGAGANVLTF. The CDR3 coding sequence is TGTGCCAGCAGTAGACAGGGCGCTGGGGCCAACGTCCTGACTTTC.

This clonotype occurred a few times. V is TRBV5-8 and J is TRBJ2-1, with a possible D match to TRBD1 (5 bases). Trimming took 4 bases from V and 7 from J, leaving 15 bases between them. CDR1 SGHTS and CDR2 YDEGEE come from the germline V gene. The CDR3 is 14 amino acids. In nucleotides, the CDR3 is TGTGCCAGCAGCATAACAGGTCCCTGGAATGAGCAGTTCTTC. As protein: CASSITGPWNEQFF.

This clonotype has just a few counts. CDR3 sequence (DNA): TGTGCCAGCAGCAAAGGGTCCCTAGCGGGGGTTTCCTACGAGCAGTACTTC. It yields the protein CASSKGSLAGVSYEQYF. J is TRBJ2-7 and V is TRBV21-1; the table's D gene call, TRBD2, was not cross checked with the DNA. TRBV21-1 is flagged as a pseudogene. The CDR3 length is 17 residues.

This clonotype was seen a few times. Relative to the germline gene, one junction end is altered; a read error may explain this. The DNA of the CDR3 is TGTGCCAGCAGTTTTACAGGGGCTTATAACTATGGCCACACCTTC. Amino acids: CASSFTGAYNYGHTF. The gene calls are TRBV12-3 or TRBV12-4 and TRBJ1-2; 7 nucleotides align to TRBD1. This CDR3 has 15 residues.

CDR3 sequence reads: CASAKGGSNQPQHF. CDR3 nucleotide sequence: TGTGCCAGCGCAAAGGGGGGGAGCAATCAGCCCCAGCATTTT. This sequence joins TRBV13 and TRBJ1-5; D may be TRBD1 (6 bases). Deletions cut 8 bases from V and 1 base from J, with 12 bases between. The germline gives CDR1 PRHDT, CDR2 FYEKMQ (reference sequence). This CDR3 is built from 14 residues.

This clonotype was seen more than once but under ten times. The rearrangement uses TRBV5-4 and TRBJ2-3; 8 bases line up with TRBD2. V dropped 0 bases and J dropped 3; count of bases not matched to a gene: 9. The CDR3 contains 17 residues. CDR1 and CDR2 (germline): SGHNT, YYREEE (reference sequence). The CDR3 protein is CASSLVRLAGGTDTQYF. For the CDR3, the DNA is TGTGCCAGCAGCTTGGTACGCCTGGCGGGGGGAACAGATACGCAGTATTTT.

The chain links TRBV7-6 to TRBJ2-1, with 12 bases identical to TRBD2. Germline values: CDR1 SGHVS, CDR2 FNYEAQ. The CDR3 is made up of 15 amino acids. V shed 5 bases, J shed 4 bases, and the junction held 3 bases outside the gene matches. As DNA, the CDR3 is TGTGCCAGCAGCCCTAGCGGGGGGGGTTACAATGAGCAGTTCTTC. Translation: CASSPSGGGYNEQFF. The variable domain in full, with the rest retrieved from reference TRBV7-6 and TRBJ2-1, is GAGVSQSPRYKVTKRGQDVALRCDPISGHVSLYWYRQALGQGPEFLTYFNYEAQQDKSGLPNDRFSAERPEGSISTLTIQRTEQRDSAMYRCASSPSGGGYNEQFFGPGTRLTVL.

This clonotype was detected a few times. This chain joins TRBV5-1 and TRBJ2-1, with 7 bases aligning to TRBD2. Germline lookup yields CDR1 SGHRS and CDR2 YFSETQ. The CDR3 contains 18 residues. V was clipped by 1 base and J by 5 bases; unmatched bases: 15. The CDR3: CASSLTPVGGGRNNEQFF. The CDR3 coding sequence is TGCGCCAGCAGCTTGACCCCCGTGGGGGGGGGTCGGAACAATGAGCAGTTCTTC. Based on the CDR3 plus reference TRBV5-1 and TRBJ2-1, the full variable domain is KAGVTQTPRYLIKTRGQQVTLSCSPISGHRSVSWYQQTPGQGLQFLFEYFSETQRNKGNFPGRFSGRQFSNSRSEMNVSTLELGDSALYLCASSLTPVGGGRNNEQFFGPGTRLTVL.

Only a few counts were recorded for this clonotype. The rearrangement uses TRBV29-1 and TRBJ2-4, with unresolved D. The CDR3 covers 11 residues. Trimming took off 6 bases at V and 4 bases at J, with 7 bases between the two ends. In germline, CDR1 is SQVTM, CDR2 ANQGSEA. CDR3 nucleotide sequence: TGCAGCGTGCTCGAGAAAAACATTCAGTACTTC. It encodes CSVLEKNIQYF.

V gene TRBV27 combines with J gene TRBJ1-3; D perhaps matches TRBD1 (6 bases). V shed 8 bases and J shed 4 bases, with 21 bases lying between them. The CDR3 is 16 residues long. CDR1 MNHEY and CDR2 SMNVEV come from the germline V gene (reference sequence). This CDR3 is CASGSPSGASGNTIYF. In nucleotides, the CDR3 is TGTGCCAGCGGCAGCCCATCAGGGGCGTCAGGAAACACCATATATTTT.

The chain employs TRBV18 and TRBJ2-1, with no clear D. From germline, CDR1 is KGHSH and CDR2 LQKENI. V was trimmed by 3 bases and J by 7 bases, leaving 13 bases between them. CDR3 length equals 14 residues. In DNA, the CDR3 is TGTGCCAGCTCACCTGGCCAGGCCGGTAATGAGCAGTTCTTC. It is translated as CASSPGQAGNEQFF. The full variable domain, completed using reference TRBV18 and TRBJ2-1, is NAGVMQNPRHLVRRRGQEARLRCSPMKGHSHVYWYRQLPEEGLKFMVYLQKENIIDESGMPKERFSAEFPKEGPSILRIQQVVRGDSAAYFCASSPGQAGNEQFFGPGTRLTVL.

The rearrangement uses TRBV12-5 and TRBJ1-4; D perhaps matches TRBD1 (5 bases). The CDR3 has 19 residues. Germline V lookup: CDR1 LGHNT, CDR2 FRNRAP. Trimming stripped 4 bases from V and 0 bases from J, with 21 bases between. The DNA for the CDR3 is TGTGCTAGTGGTTCGCTTTCAGGGCGGCTCTTCTCAACTAATGAAAAACTGTTTTTT. It translates to CASGSLSGRLFSTNEKLFF. The full variable domain, with the rest looked up from reference TRBV12-5 and TRBJ1-4, is DARVTQTPRHKVTEMGQEVTMRCQPILGHNTVFWYRQTMMQGLELLAYFRNRAPLDDSGMPKDRFSAEMPDATLATLKIQPSEPRDSAVYFCASGSLSGRLFSTNEKLFFGSGTQLSVL.

The chain combines TRBV25-1 with TRBJ1-5, with D perhaps TRBD1 (6 bases). The germline V and J ends were trimmed by 4 bases and 0 bases, with 10 bases remaining between them. Germline V lookup: CDR1 MGHDK, CDR2 SYGVNS. CDR3 length equals 15 residues. In DNA form, the CDR3 reads TGTGCCAGCAGTGGTGGACAGTATAGCAATCAGCCCCAGCATTTT. This translates into CASSGGQYSNQPQHF.

In this sample, this clonotype turned up many times. The genes are TRBV20-1 and TRBJ1-2; 7 positions agree with TRBD1. CDR3 length equals 11 residues. Looked up from germline, CDR1 is DFQATT and CDR2 is SNEGSKA (reference sequence). Trimming took 6 bases from V and 3 from J; bases not matched to a gene: 1. CDR3 DNA: TGCAGTGCAACAGGGGACTATGGCTACACCTTC. Its protein is CSATGDYGYTF.

This clonotype has only a few counts. This sequence joins TRBV7-9 and TRBJ1-5; tentatively, D is TRBD1 (6 bases). CDR3 length: 15 amino acids. Germline V gives CDR1 SEHNR, CDR2 FQNEAQ (reference sequence). V was cut by 5 bases and J by 1 base, with 12 bases left in between. CDR3 nucleotides: TGTGCCAGCAGCCCACAGGGAGGCAGCAATCAGCCCCAGCATTTT. Residues: CASSPQGGSNQPQHF.

The sample holds a few counts of this clonotype. The genes are TRBV3-1 and TRBJ1-6; weak D call: TRBD1 (5 bases). Germline V lookup: CDR1 LGHDT, CDR2 YNNKEL (reference sequence). The CDR3 is made up of 14 amino acids. Trimming took 4 bases from V and 10 from J, leaving 14 bases between them. CDR3 sequence: CASSPRDQGSPLHF. The CDR3 region has the DNA TGTGCCAGCAGCCCCCGGGACCAAGGCTCACCCCTCCACTTT.

The CDR3 DNA reads as TGTGCCAGCAGTTACTCGGCCCCCTGGACAGGGGCCTACGAGCAGTACTTC. As protein: CASSYSAPWTGAYEQYF. The rearrangement links TRBV6-5 to TRBJ2-7; 9 bases line up with TRBD1. Germline CDR1 and CDR2: MNHEY and SVGAGI. After removal of 0 bases from V and 2 bases from J, the junction contained 8 bases not matched to a gene. The CDR3 runs to 17 residues.

This clonotype was counted many times. The rearrangement links TRBV11-2 to TRBJ2-3; no firm D call. Germline-derived CDR1 and CDR2 are SGHAT and FQNNGV. Trimming took off 1 base at V and 2 bases at J, with 10 bases between the two ends. This CDR3 comprises 15 residues. CDR3 loop: CASSLGGAVTDTQYF. Here the CDR3 DNA reads TGTGCCAGCAGCTTAGGGGGTGCAGTCACAGATACGCAGTATTTT.

This clonotype was seen only a few times. V is TRBV5-6 and J is TRBJ2-5; D perhaps matches TRBD1 (5 bases). Deletions cut 3 bases from V and 1 base from J, with 10 bases between. This CDR3 has 14 residues. The V gene's germline CDR1 is SGHDT and CDR2 YYEEEE. CDR3 loop: CASSSLGAQETQYF. DNA of the CDR3: TGTGCCAGCAGCTCCTTAGGGGCCCAAGAGACCCAGTACTTC.

This clonotype was detected ten times or more. The chain couples TRBV7-8 to TRBJ2-7; 13 bases align to TRBD2. Germline loops: CDR1 SGHVS, CDR2 FQNEAQ. The CDR3 is made up of 17 amino acids. Germline trimming cut 5 bases from V and 7 bases from J; bases unmatched to any gene: 14. The CDR3 bases are TGTGCCAGCAGCCCCCTCTTGACTAGCGGGGGGCAGAGGGAGCAGTACTTC. The encoded protein is CASSPLLTSGGQREQYF. The full variable domain, with the rest looked up from reference TRBV7-8 and TRBJ2-7, is GAGVSQSPRYKVAKRGQDVALRCDPISGHVSLFWYQQALGQGPEFLTYFQNEAQLDKSGLPSDRFFAERPEGSVSTLKIQRTQQEDSAVYLCASSPLLTSGGQREQYFGPGTRLTVT.

This clonotype has a handful of counts. The J gene is TRBJ2-1, the V gene TRBV3-1, with a weak D call TRBD1 (6 bases). This CDR3 spans 14 amino acids. Per germline, CDR1 LGHDT and CDR2 YNNKEL (reference sequence). The germline V and J ends were trimmed by 3 bases and 10 bases, with 16 bases remaining between them. CDR3 nucleotides: TGTGCCAGCAGCCAGGGACACTCTACCTCCGAGCAGTTCTTC. It translates to CASSQGHSTSEQFF.

In this sample, this clonotype turned up many times. The rearrangement links TRBV18 to TRBJ1-1, with D hard to call. Germline V gene sequence: CDR1 KGHSH, CDR2 LQKENI. V dropped 1 base and J dropped 1 base, with 7 bases sitting between them. CDR3 length equals 14 residues. In nucleotides, the CDR3 is TGTGCCAGCTCACCACAGTCACGGAACACTGAAGCTTTCTTT. Protein sequence: CASSPQSRNTEAFF.

The chain carries TRBV2 and TRBJ2-3; 11 bases are a match to TRBD2. Trimming removed 6 bases from V and 1 base from J; junction bases left unmatched: 3. The CDR3 runs to 15 residues. The V gene's germline CDR1 is SNHLY and CDR2 FYNNEI. The CDR3 DNA reads as TGTGCCAGCAGCGAACTAGCGGGGGGCACAGATACGCAGTATTTT. Amino acids: CASSELAGGTDTQYF.

This clonotype was seen many times. The chain uses TRBV5-4 and TRBJ2-3; 12 bases map to TRBD2. Trimming took 2 bases from V and 2 from J; bases not matched to a gene: 6. The CDR3 is 17 amino acids. In germline, CDR1 is SGHNT, CDR2 YYREEE (reference sequence). CDR3: CASSFGLAGYPTDTQYF. The CDR3 coding sequence is TGTGCCAGCAGCTTCGGACTAGCGGGGTATCCCACAGATACGCAGTATTTT.

Many counts were recorded for this clonotype. The junction does not match germline at one end; this may be a read error. The V and J genes are TRBV20-1 and TRBJ1-1; 8 bases fit TRBD1. Germline V gives CDR1 DFQATT, CDR2 SNEGSKA (reference sequence). The CDR3 spans 13 residues. Written as DNA, the CDR3 is TGCAGTGCAAGAGCAGGGGGCCACACTGAAGCTTTCTTT. Its translation is CSARAGGHTEAFF.

This clonotype was counted a few times. The genes are TRBV20-1 and TRBJ1-2; a weak D match, TRBD1 (6 bases). Germline V gene sequence: CDR1 DFQATT, CDR2 SNEGSKA (reference sequence). V lost 3 bases and J 6 bases, leaving 8 bases between the germline ends. This CDR3 comprises 11 residues. The CDR3 region is CSASAGDGYTF. The CDR3 coding sequence is TGCAGTGCTAGTGCAGGGGATGGCTACACCTTC.

The chain couples TRBV5-1 to TRBJ2-1; a weak D match, TRBD2 (6 bases). Deletions cut 4 bases from V and 14 bases from J, with 19 bases between. The CDR3 extends over 13 amino acids. Germline CDR1 is SGHRS and CDR2 is YFSETQ. Here the CDR3 reads CASSLTGTRGKFF. In DNA, the CDR3 is TGCGCCAGCAGCCTCACCGGGACTCGGGGAAAGTTCTTC.

This clonotype showed up many times. The J gene is TRBJ2-1, the V gene TRBV24-1, with a possible D match to TRBD2 (5 bases). The germline CDR1 and CDR2 sequences are KGHDR and SFDVKD. The CDR3 is 15 amino acids. Trimming took 9 bases from V and 9 from J, leaving 23 bases between them. The CDR3 loop is CATDHSASLFFEQFF. The DNA of the CDR3 is TGTGCCACCGACCATAGCGCCTCACTTTTTTTTGAGCAGTTCTTC.